The 8 T cell receptor beta chains listed next were all sequenced from one sample in a study of blood T cell repertoires in COVID-19. Clones were sequenced by immunoSEQ multiplex PCR, and TCRdb holds only the in-frame ones, with some missing. The data hold about 100,000 clones, with roughly nine tenths observed a single time. Sequencing was carried out using peripheral blood. The receptors stem from a middle-aged man with acute or convalescent COVID-19.

This clone was observed a handful of times. The chain links TRBV7-9 to TRBJ2-7; TRBD1 aligns across 9 bases. With V trimmed by 5 bases and J by 3 bases, 5 bases remained unmatched. CDR3 length equals 14 residues. Germline V gives CDR1 SEHNR, CDR2 FQNEAQ (reference sequence). DNA of the CDR3: TGTGCCAGCAGCCTCCGGGACAGGGTCTACGAGCAGTACTTC. It translates to CASSLRDRVYEQYF.

The chain carries TRBV9 and TRBJ1-3, with 8 bases that match TRBD1. Germline CDR1 and CDR2: SGDLS and YYNGEE. This CDR3 has 16 amino acids. The V and J ends lost 4 bases and 1 base, in that order; junction bases with no gene match: 7. In DNA form, the CDR3 reads TGTGCCAGCAGCACCGGGACAGGCGAGTCTGGAAACACCATATATTTT. Amino acids: CASSTGTGESGNTIYF.

The chain's CDR3 is CASSEESFNRGTGELFF. In DNA form, the CDR3 reads TGTGCCAGCAGTGAAGAAAGCTTCAACAGGGGCACCGGGGAGCTGTTTTTT. The chain carries TRBV25-1 and TRBJ2-2; TRBD1 agrees at 7 bases. Germline assignment: CDR1 MGHDK and CDR2 SYGVNS. After removal of 2 bases from V and 4 bases from J, the junction contained 10 bases not matched to a gene. CDR3 size: 17 residues.

This sequence joins TRBV4-2 and TRBJ1-2; 7 bases map to TRBD1. V shed 4 bases, J shed 6 bases, and the junction held 11 bases outside the gene matches. CDR1 is LGHNA and CDR2 is YNFKEQ in the germline V gene. The CDR3 has 15 amino acids. The CDR3 region has the DNA TGTGCCAGCAGCCCCGGCCAGACAGGGCCCAATGGCTACACCTTC. Protein: CASSPGQTGPNGYTF.

This clone was observed a single time. The CDR3 loop reads CSARLEGAYEQYF. CDR3 nucleotide sequence: TGCAGCGCACGTCTCGAGGGGGCCTACGAGCAGTACTTC. V and J are TRBV29-1 and TRBJ2-7, with D perhaps matching TRBD1 (6 bases). Germline CDR1 reads SQVTM; CDR2 reads ANQGSEA. The V gene lost 7 bases and the J gene lost 2 bases, with 15 bases spanning the gap. CDR3 length: 13 residues.

This clone was detected only once. V usage is TRBV5-1 and J usage is TRBJ1-1, with a possible D match to TRBD1 (6 bases). The CDR3 runs to 13 residues. Trimming took 0 bases from V and 9 from J, leaving 12 bases between them. Germline values: CDR1 SGHRS, CDR2 YFSETQ. CDR3 nucleotides: TGCGCCAGCAGCTTGGCCGGGGGGCGGCAAGCTTTCTTT. Translation gives CASSLAGGRQAFF.

This rearrangement joins TRBV19 to TRBJ1-5; 7 nucleotides agree with TRBD1. From germline, CDR1 is LNHDA and CDR2 SQIVND (reference sequence). The ends lost 8 bases at V and 3 bases at J; junction bases unmatched: 7. The CDR3 has 14 amino acids. This CDR3 is CASCWTGPNQPQHF. CDR3 bases: TGTGCCAGTTGCTGGACAGGCCCCAATCAGCCCCAGCATTTT.

This clone was seen only once. The V gene is TRBV24-1, the J gene TRBJ2-3, with 11 positions matching TRBD1. This CDR3 has 17 amino acids. V lost 9 bases and J lost 4; bases outside the gene matches: 14. Germline values: CDR1 KGHDR, CDR2 SFDVKD. The CDR3: CATGWTGGAGSADTQYF. DNA for the CDR3: TGTGCCACCGGCTGGACAGGGGGCGCGGGGTCGGCAGATACGCAGTATTTT.